This T cell receptor (beta chain) was recovered during a study of shared clonotypes between healthy human individuals. Cells designated naive CD8 were CD45RO-negative and were positively selected for CCR7, with terminally differentiated effector memory CD45RA+ cells excluded. V trimming: 0 bases; J trimming: 0 bases; junction bases outside the gene matches: 3. The CDR3 has 16 amino acids. Germline lookup yields CDR1 MNHNY and CDR2 SVGAGI (reference sequence). This clone was seen only once. This table comes from immunoSEQ multiplex PCR, and its TCRdb copy is limited to in-frame clones, with some not included. Of about 2.2 million clones listed, 93% are singletons.

The chain employs TRBV6-6 and TRBJ2-7, with 9 bases identical to TRBD2. Input material: naive CD8+ T cells from PBMCs. This receptor was obtained from a man aged 18 to 35 in good health. Some clones in this sample may be carry-over from other donors' samples. The CDR3 here is CASSYSLAGDSYEQYF. The DNA for the CDR3 is TGTGCCAGCAGTTACTCTTTAGCGGGAGACTCCTACGAGCAGTACTTC.